These 31 T cell receptor beta chains originate from one sample sequenced in a study of molecular identifiers for immune sequencing clone quantification. TCRdb fed the PCR reads into MiXCR, producing one record per CDR3 protein. Among 10,000 to 12,000 distinct CDR3 sequences listed, 20% to 25% were seen once. Material for sequencing was naive CD8+ T cells from blood, with Jurkat cell RNA spiked in. Subset defined: FACS-sorted CD8+CD4-CCR7+CD45RA+ naive T cells. The receptor source for this set is a human donor in good health. Some libraries in this study had Jurkat cell RNA spiked in.

By proportion, this clonotype is medium-sized. This chain links TRBV7-9 with TRBJ1-2; TRBD1 might be the D (6 bases). Germline V gene sequence: CDR1 SEHNR, CDR2 FQNEAQ (reference sequence). V was pared by 4 bases and J by 5 bases, with 14 bases between. The CDR3 totals 14 residues. The CDR3, as DNA: TGTGCCAGCAGCTCTACGATGACAGGTTATGGCTACACCTTC. Its translation: CASSSTMTGYGYTF.

This clonotype was recorded many times. The gene calls are TRBV7-2 and TRBJ2-1; D remains unclear. Per the germline V gene, CDR1 is SGHTA and CDR2 is FQGNSA. CDR3 length: 15 amino acids. V lost 5 bases and J 1 base, leaving 12 bases between the germline ends. The CDR3: CASSPGRWSYNEQFF. The CDR3 DNA reads as TGTGCCAGCAGCCCAGGTAGGTGGTCCTACAATGAGCAGTTCTTC.

This clonotype is medium-sized within its sample. This chain connects TRBV12-3 or TRBV12-4 to TRBJ2-7; 12 nucleotides agree with TRBD2. This CDR3 contains 15 residues. V shed 6 bases and J 2 bases; nucleotides not matched to a gene: 5. The CDR3 DNA reads as TGTGCCAGCAGCTCGACTAGCGGGGGAGCCTACGAGCAGTACTTC. Amino acid sequence: CASSSTSGGAYEQYF.

In its sample, this clonotype is medium-sized. J is TRBJ2-3 and V is TRBV18; D is ambiguous. The CDR3 has 13 amino acids. V lost 3 bases to trimming and J lost 3 bases, with 7 bases between them. The V gene's germline CDR1 is KGHSH and CDR2 LQKENI. CDR3 loop: CASSPVVTDTQYF. CDR3 nucleotides: TGTGCCAGCTCACCGGTCGTTACAGATACGCAGTATTTT. The full variable domain, rest sourced from reference TRBV18 and TRBJ2-3, is NAGVMQNPRHLVRRRGQEARLRCSPMKGHSHVYWYRQLPEEGLKFMVYLQKENIIDESGMPKERFSAEFPKEGPSILRIQQVVRGDSAAYFCASSPVVTDTQYFGPGTRLTVL.

This clonotype is labeled medium-sized. The rearrangement uses TRBV6-5 and TRBJ2-7, with D perhaps being TRBD1 or TRBD2 (6 bases each). The germline CDR1 and CDR2 sequences are MNHEY and SVGAGI. CDR3 length equals 13 residues. Trimming took off 0 bases at V and 6 bases at J, with 9 bases between the two ends. The CDR3 protein is CASSYSPGAEQYF. CDR3 coding DNA: TGTGCCAGCAGTTACTCTCCGGGGGCCGAGCAGTACTTC.

In this sample, this clonotype is medium-sized. The chain links TRBV27 to TRBJ2-6; 12 bases match TRBD2. The J segment lost 2 bases and the V segment lost 5 bases, leaving 7 bases of the junction unmatched. Germline V gene lookup returns CDR1 MNHEY and CDR2 SMNVEV (reference sequence). This CDR3 has 18 amino acids. Written as DNA, the CDR3 is TGTGCCAGCAGTCCTTTGACTAGCGGGAGCGCTGGGGCCAACGTCCTGACTTTC. It codes for CASSPLTSGSAGANVLTF.

In its sample, this clonotype was seen many times. The chain is built from TRBV2 and TRBJ2-2; D gene ambiguous. V lost 0 bases and J lost 1, with 12 bases in between. This CDR3 spans 17 amino acids. The germline CDR1 and CDR2 sequences are SNHLY and FYNNEI. CDR3 sequence: CASSEARDLENTGELFF. The CDR3 bases are TGTGCCAGCAGTGAAGCAAGGGATCTAGAGAACACCGGGGAGCTGTTTTTT.

The chain is built from TRBV7-2 and TRBJ2-1, with D tentatively TRBD1 (5 bases). The CDR3 totals 16 residues. V was trimmed by 5 bases and J by 4 bases, leaving 18 bases between them. Germline V CDR1 and CDR2: SGHTA, FQGNSA. CDR3 amino acids: CASSPPDGQGYNEQFF. The CDR3 DNA reads TGTGCCAGCAGCCCCCCGGATGGCCAGGGATACAATGAGCAGTTCTTC.

This clonotype was detected only a few times. A much larger clonotype is one base distant, so this may be a read error. This chain joins TRBV7-9 and TRBJ1-1; D is perhaps TRBD1 (6 bases). Germline CDR1 is SEHNR and CDR2 is FQNEAQ (reference sequence). The CDR3 sequence is 12 residues long. CDR3: CASSWGQTEAVF. DNA of the CDR3: TGTGCCAGCAGCTGGGGGCAAACTGAAGCTGTCTTT.

This clonotype was counted only a few times. The CDR3 here is CASSYSTGGVHEQYF. The CDR3 DNA reads TGTGCCAGCAGTTACTCGACGGGGGGAGTCCACGAGCAGTACTTC. This sequence joins TRBV6-5 and TRBJ2-7; 7 bases line up with TRBD2. CDR1 MNHEY and CDR2 SVGAGI come from the germline V gene. Trimming cost V 0 bases and J 5 bases; bases outside gene matches: 7. The CDR3 is 15 amino acids.

This clonotype was seen a few times. J is TRBJ2-1 and V is TRBV3-1; D may be TRBD1 (6 bases). Germline V gene data show CDR1 as LGHDT and CDR2 as YNNKEL (reference sequence). CDR3 length: 15 amino acids. Between the trimmed V and J ends, which lost 4 bases and 8 bases, there was a span of 18 bases. CDR3 DNA sequence: TGTGCCAGCAGCCCCCAAAGGGGACACCATTATGAGCAGTTCTTC. Amino acid sequence: CASSPQRGHHYEQFF.

Within the sample, this clonotype is medium-sized. The rearrangement uses TRBV4-1 and TRBJ2-1; tentative D call: TRBD1 (6 bases). The V end lost 5 bases, the J end lost 3 bases, and 8 bases lay between the germline ends. This CDR3 has 13 amino acids. Germline loops: CDR1 MGHRA, CDR2 YSYEKL. For the CDR3, the DNA is TGCGCCAGCAGCACACAGGGCTACAATGAGCAGTTCTTC. Translated: CASSTQGYNEQFF.

This clonotype was seen only a few times. A much larger clone is a single base away; this may be a read error. The DNA for the CDR3 is TGTGCCAGCAGCGTAGAGGACTGGGAAGATGAGCAGTTCTTC. Amino acid sequence: CASSVEDWEDEQFF. V and J are TRBV9 and TRBJ2-1, with TRBD2 as a possible D gene (5 bases). Trimming left V 0 bases short and J 8 bases short, with 12 bases between. This CDR3 spans 14 amino acids. CDR1 and CDR2 from the germline V gene are SGDLS and YYNGEE.

In its sample, this clonotype was seen a few times. This may be a read error: a much more frequent sequence differs by one nucleotide. The chain uses TRBV4-3 and TRBJ2-7; 11 bases are a match to TRBD1. The CDR3 length is 15 residues. Germline V gene data show CDR1 as LGHNA and CDR2 as YSLEER. As DNA, the CDR3 is TGCGCCAGCAGCGCGGGACAGGGGGGCACCTACGAGCAGAACTTC. As protein: CASSAGQGGTYEQNF.

This clonotype is deemed medium-sized. CDR3 DNA sequence: TGTGCCAGCAGCGCCCCGATTACCCACGAGCAGTACTTC. Encoded protein: CASSAPITHEQYF. The chain recombines TRBV9 with TRBJ2-7; D remains unclear. The CDR3 totals 13 residues. Trimming cost V 3 bases and J 5 bases, with 12 bases left between them. Per the germline V gene, CDR1 is SGDLS and CDR2 is YYNGEE.

The chain combines TRBV20-1 with TRBJ1-5; 11 nucleotides align to TRBD1. This CDR3 spans 14 amino acids. V trimming: 1 base; J trimming: 6 bases; junction bases outside the gene matches: 2. Germline V gene data show CDR1 as DFQATT and CDR2 as SNEGSKA (reference sequence). This CDR3 is CSARVGQGVQPQHF. The CDR3 DNA reads as TGCAGTGCTAGAGTGGGACAGGGGGTTCAGCCCCAGCATTTT.

Sample share makes this clonotype medium-sized (0.01 to 0.1%). The chain combines TRBV30 with TRBJ1-1; no clear D gene. V gave up 8 bases and J gave up 1 base, with 8 bases separating them. The CDR3 spans 11 residues. Germline V gives CDR1 GTSNPN, CDR2 SVGIG (reference sequence). The CDR3 DNA sequence: TGTGCCGCGGTGGAGAACACTGAAGCTTTCTTT. Protein: CAAVENTEAFF.

The chain links TRBV4-1 to TRBJ2-3; possibly TRBD2 for D (5 bases). CDR1 and CDR2 from the germline V gene are MGHRA and YSYEKL. The V end was cut by 4 bases, the J end by 6 bases, with 14 bases between. The length of the CDR3 is 14 residues. As DNA, the CDR3 is TGCGCCAGCAGCCGCGGGTGGGGAGCGGATACGCAGTATTTT. Protein: CASSRGWGADTQYF.

This clonotype was observed a handful of times. The V and J genes are TRBV27 and TRBJ2-5; a possible D gene is TRBD2 (5 bases). This CDR3 has 16 amino acids. V was cut by 5 bases and J by 5 bases, with 21 bases left in between. Germline values: CDR1 MNHEY, CDR2 SMNVEV (reference sequence). The CDR3 spells CASSDGPGRGPETQYF. The CDR3 nucleotides read TGTGCCAGCAGTGATGGGCCGGGGAGAGGGCCGGAGACCCAGTACTTC.

By share of the sample, this clonotype is medium-sized. This chain links TRBV7-9 with TRBJ2-3; 8 nucleotides align to TRBD2. V was pared by 6 bases and J by 0 bases, with 14 bases of the junction left unmatched. Germline-derived CDR1 and CDR2 are SEHNR and FQNEAQ (reference sequence). This CDR3 region has 18 residues. The chain's CDR3 is CASSQRGLAGFSTDTQYF. In DNA form, the CDR3 reads TGTGCCAGCAGTCAAAGAGGCCTAGCGGGTTTTAGCACAGATACGCAGTATTTT.

This clonotype has only a few counts. With a much larger clone just one base away, this may be a read error. This chain joins TRBV27 and TRBJ2-2, with TRBD2 identical over 9 bases. Per the germline V gene, CDR1 is MNHEY and CDR2 is SMNVEV (reference sequence). The CDR3 totals 17 residues. This CDR3 reads CASSRKGLAKATGELLF. For the CDR3, the DNA is TGTGCCAGCAGTAGAAAAGGACTAGCGAAGGCCACCGGGGAGCTGCTTTTT.

This clonotype was seen many times. This chain joins TRBV12-3 or TRBV12-4 and TRBJ2-1; D call uncertain. V lost 6 bases and J lost 8, with 14 bases in between. This CDR3 has 13 amino acids. The chain's CDR3 is CASSTLDPDEQFF. CDR3 DNA sequence: TGTGCCAGCAGCACACTGGACCCGGATGAGCAGTTCTTC.

As regards this clonotype: Given a much more abundant clone one base away, this may be a read error. The chain joins TRBV7-9 to TRBJ2-7; D tentatively reads TRBD1 or TRBD2 (5 bases each). Germline V gene sequence: CDR1 SEHNR, CDR2 FQNEAQ (reference sequence). The CDR3 sequence is 14 residues long. Trimming took off 5 bases at V and 4 bases at J, with 15 bases between the two ends. The CDR3 sequence is CASSLLGAGYEQYF. CDR3 nucleotides: TGTGCCAGCAGCCTCCTCGGGGCAGGGTACGAGCAGTACTTC. Based on the CDR3 plus reference TRBV7-9 and TRBJ2-7, the full variable domain is DTGVSQNPRHKITKRGQNVTFRCDPISEHNRLYWYRQTLGQGPEFLTYFQNEAQLEKSRLLSDRFSAERPKGSFSTLEIQRTEQGDSAMYLCASSLLGAGYEQYFGPGTRLTVT.

The table lists this clonotype with many counts. The chain is built from TRBV27 and TRBJ2-7; a possible D gene is TRBD1 (6 bases). Trimming shortened V by 2 bases and J by 0 bases, and 8 bases separated the two germline ends. In germline, CDR1 is MNHEY, CDR2 SMNVEV (reference sequence). CDR3 length: 14 residues. The CDR3 DNA reads as TGTGCCAGCAGTTTACAGGGGTCCTCCTACGAGCAGTACTTC. This encodes CASSLQGSSYEQYF.

This clonotype is medium-sized in the sample. The chain employs TRBV5-1 and TRBJ1-1; no clear D gene. V was clipped by 3 bases and J by 5 bases, with 11 bases between them. Germline CDR1 reads SGHRS; CDR2 reads YFSETQ. The CDR3 is made up of 13 amino acids. The CDR3 coding sequence is TGCGCCAGCAGCTGGAGGGCGGGGACTGAAGCTTTCTTT. Protein: CASSWRAGTEAFF.

In its sample, this clonotype ranks as medium-sized. This chain joins TRBV6-2 or TRBV6-3 and TRBJ2-4, with 7 nucleotides matching TRBD2. This CDR3 spans 14 amino acids. Germline CDR1 and CDR2: MNHEY and SVGEGT. V shed 7 bases and J 3 bases; nucleotides not matched to a gene: 6. CDR3 residues: CASKNGRGKNIQYF. The CDR3 bases are TGTGCCAGCAAAAATGGGAGGGGCAAAAACATTCAGTACTTC.

This clonotype was detected many times. The chain recombines TRBV27 with TRBJ2-3; TRBD2 agrees at 11 bases. CDR1 is MNHEY and CDR2 is SMNVEV in the germline V gene (reference sequence). The CDR3 covers 17 residues. V lost 2 bases and J lost 0; bases outside the gene matches: 4. In DNA, the CDR3 is TGTGCCAGCAGTTTAGAGACTAGCGGGACTAGCACAGATACGCAGTATTTT. This sequence encodes CASSLETSGTSTDTQYF.

Details on this clonotype: Being one base from a much bigger clone, this may be a read error. The CDR3 is CAWRLGRSSYNGQFF. CDR3 bases: TGTGCCTGGAGGCTGGGAAGAAGCTCCTACAATGGGCAGTTCTTC. The chain links TRBV30 to TRBJ2-1; D is unclear. Germline V gives CDR1 GTSNPN, CDR2 SVGIG (reference sequence). The CDR3 totals 15 residues.

This clonotype ranks as medium-sized. The chain links TRBV29-1 to TRBJ1-4, with unresolved D. The CDR3 is 13 amino acids. V lost 7 bases to trimming and J lost 5 bases, with 14 bases between them. The V gene's germline CDR1 is SQVTM and CDR2 ANQGSEA. This chain's CDR3 is CSAGSGSNEKLFF. In DNA form, the CDR3 reads TGCAGCGCTGGGTCAGGAAGCAATGAAAAACTGTTTTTT.

Regarding this clonotype: A much larger clone is a single base away; this may be a read error. The chain links TRBV12-3 or TRBV12-4 to TRBJ2-7; D possibly corresponds to TRBD1 (6 bases). The CDR3 contains 15 residues. CDR3 sequence reads: CASSLGPGDFYGQYF. The CDR3 DNA follows: TGTGCCAGCAGTTTAGGGCCAGGGGATTTCTACGGGCAGTACTTC.

This clonotype has more than one count but fewer than ten. A much larger clone lies one base from this, so it may be a read error. CDR3: CASSQERGQETQYF. CDR3 nucleotide sequence: TGCGCCAGCAGCCAAGAACGGGGCCAAGAGACCCAGTACTTC. The chain couples TRBV4-3 to TRBJ2-5, with D perhaps TRBD2 (5 bases). The CDR3 consists of 14 residues. Germline V gene sequence: CDR1 LGHNA, CDR2 YSLEER. V lost 0 bases to trimming and J lost 1 base, with 6 bases between them.